Listed below are T cell receptor beta chains from one sample, sequenced in a study of CXCR3-negative and CXCR3-positive naive CD8 T cells. With the 5' RACE reads reprocessed, TCRdb shows one record per CDR3 protein and no DNA. This sample carries 130,000 to 150,000 distinct CDR3 sequences, with around 0.28% going to the ten biggest clones. Sequenced sample: naive CXCR3+ CD8+ T cells from blood. These receptors all come from a human donor in good health. Some clones in this sample may be carry-over from other donors' samples. Each CDR3 is given with its conserved first and last residue.

V,J,CDR3
TRBV7-9,TRBJ2-2,CASSLSTSGGITGELFF
TRBV7-9,TRBJ2-2,CASSSTDREPNTGELFF
TRBV3-1,TRBJ2-7,CASSPVVYRGSYEQYF
TRBV30,TRBJ1-1,CAWSRDRGVTEAFF
TRBV27,TRBJ2-7,CASSLLAGEAYEQYF
TRBV29-1,TRBJ2-2,CSVDQGASTGELFF
TRBV12-3/TRBV12-4,TRBJ1-5,CASTARVGGNQPQHF
TRBV29-1,TRBJ1-1,CSVEIPGQILMNTEAFF
TRBV6-4,TRBJ2-2,CASSERRVGTGELFF
TRBV9,TRBJ2-3,CASSVYSATDTQYF
TRBV29-1,TRBJ2-1,CSVERPPMGYEQFF
TRBV7-6,TRBJ2-7,CASSLLTERPYEQYF
TRBV3-1,TRBJ1-6,CASSQEGKALHF
TRBV7-2,TRBJ2-1,CASSSLAGVTYNEQFF
TRBV20-1,TRBJ2-7,CSARATGDRTYEQYF
TRBV7-9,TRBJ2-7,CASSLVGQPGTSGSFGSEQYF
TRBV29-1,TRBJ1-2,CSVEGQGANGYTF
TRBV5-5,TRBJ1-5,CASTLGTGLQPQHF
TRBV12-3/TRBV12-4,TRBJ2-2,CASSFAQLNTGELFF
TRBV4-1,TRBJ2-7,CASSQINQGAYEQYF
TRBV19,TRBJ2-7,CASSIVGQGSRHEQYF
TRBV5-1,TRBJ2-7,CASSNPGPADEQYF
TRBV28,TRBJ2-2,CASSLTGVAGELFF
TRBV12-3/TRBV12-4,TRBJ2-7,CASSSRSGEQYF
TRBV28,TRBJ2-4,CASLGGRNIQYF
TRBV12-3/TRBV12-4,TRBJ2-3,CASSDAGTSGGHYTQYF
TRBV3-1,TRBJ1-6,CASSPRPKQGRMFDSPLHF
TRBV15,TRBJ2-7,CATSHLAEGTYEQYF
TRBV27,TRBJ2-3,CASTPSDSADTQYF
TRBV5-1,TRBJ2-3,CASSPGTGASTDTQYF
TRBV5-1,TRBJ2-3,CASSQEGTSTDTQYF